The T cell receptor (beta chain) under discussion was sequenced for a study of blood T cells in healthy people across ages. Study information: Per every two T cells, about one barcoded beta molecule was captured by template switching. Overall study findings and caveats: Fewer expanded clones and more diversity marked long-lived versus aged donors.

This clonotype was observed a few times. Its antigen is unidentified. The amount of total RNA extracted per sample was at least 5 micrograms. The CDR3 has 14 amino acids. The germline V and J ends were trimmed by 0 bases and 7 bases, with 12 bases remaining between them. Germline CDR1 is DFQATT and CDR2 is SNEGSKA (reference sequence). The use of a sample-barcoded 5' primer and a J-beta primer mix characterized a second PCR of roughly 7 to 11 cycles. Per-sample output comprised a minimum of 2.5 million paired-end reads containing CDR3. TCRdb fed the 5' RACE reads into MiXCR, producing one record per CDR3 protein. The sample consists of about 650,000 distinct CDR3 sequences, about a third of them appearing once.

The chain employs TRBV20-1 and TRBJ2-2; D possibly corresponds to TRBD1 (5 bases). The clonotype originates from a woman older than 75 in good health. Sequenced material: blood. CDR3 sequence: CSARDARVDGELFF. The CDR3 coding sequence is TGCAGTGCTAGAGATGCCAGGGTTGACGGGGAGCTGTTTTTT.